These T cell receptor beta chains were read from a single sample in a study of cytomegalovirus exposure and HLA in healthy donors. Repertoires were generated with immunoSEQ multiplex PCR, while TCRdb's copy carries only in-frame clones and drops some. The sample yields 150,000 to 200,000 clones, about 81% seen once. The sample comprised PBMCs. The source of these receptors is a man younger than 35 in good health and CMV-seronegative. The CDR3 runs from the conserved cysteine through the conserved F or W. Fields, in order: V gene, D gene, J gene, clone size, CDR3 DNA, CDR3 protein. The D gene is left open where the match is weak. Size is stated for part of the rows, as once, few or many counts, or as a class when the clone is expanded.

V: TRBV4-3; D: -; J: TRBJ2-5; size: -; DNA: TGCGCCAGCAGCCACCTTGGAGTCAGGGGCCGACAAGAGACCCAGTACTTC; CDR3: CASSHLGVRGRQETQYF
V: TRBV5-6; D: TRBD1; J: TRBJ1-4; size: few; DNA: TGTGCCAGCAGCCATACAGGGGGAGGAGAAAAACTGTTTTTT; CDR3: CASSHTGGGEKLFF
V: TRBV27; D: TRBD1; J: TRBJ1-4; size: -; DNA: TGTGCCAGCTCAGGGACAGGCGGTAATGAAAAACTGTTTTTT; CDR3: CASSGTGGNEKLFF
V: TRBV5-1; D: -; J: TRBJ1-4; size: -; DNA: TGCGCCAGCAGCTTACAGGGTCTAGGGGAAAAACTGTTTTTT; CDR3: CASSLQGLGEKLFF
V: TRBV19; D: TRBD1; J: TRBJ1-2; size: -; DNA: TGTGCCAGTAGTATTGCGGGGCGACAGGGCAGAAATGGCTACACCTTC; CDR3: CASSIAGRQGRNGYTF
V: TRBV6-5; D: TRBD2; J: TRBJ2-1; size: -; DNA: TGTGCCAGCAGAAGGACTAGCGGGAGGAATGAGCAGTTCTTC; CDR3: CASRRTSGRNEQFF
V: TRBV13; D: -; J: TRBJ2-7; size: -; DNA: TGTGCCAGCAGAAACCCAAGAGGGGAGCAGTACTTC; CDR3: CASRNPRGEQYF
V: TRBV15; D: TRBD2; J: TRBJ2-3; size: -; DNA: TGTGCCACCAGCAGCCCTCTAGCGGGCCGTAGCACAGATACGCAGTATTTT; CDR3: CATSSPLAGRSTDTQYF
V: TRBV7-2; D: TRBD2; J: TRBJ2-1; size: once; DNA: TGTGCCAGCAGCTCGGCCGGGACTAATATCTACAATGAGCAGTTCTTC; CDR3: CASSSAGTNIYNEQFF
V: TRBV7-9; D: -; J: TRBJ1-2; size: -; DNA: TGTGCCAGCAGCCCTGAGTGGGAATCTTCGGGAGGCTACACCTTC; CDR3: CASSPEWESSGGYTF
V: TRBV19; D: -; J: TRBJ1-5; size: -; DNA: TGTGCCAGTAGTATGCCGGTTTATAGCAATCAGCCCCAGCATTTT; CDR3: CASSMPVYSNQPQHF
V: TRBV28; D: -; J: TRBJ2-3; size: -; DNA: TGTGCCAGCAGTCTGGACTTCTCCACAGATACGCAGTATTTT; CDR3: CASSLDFSTDTQYF
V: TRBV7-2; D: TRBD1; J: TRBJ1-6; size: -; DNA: TGTGCCAGCAGCTTAGAGGGGCCGCGACAGGGTAACTCACCCCTCCACTTT; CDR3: CASSLEGPRQGNSPLHF
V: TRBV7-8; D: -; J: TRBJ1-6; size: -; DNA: TGTGCCAGCAGCTTAATGGAGGGAATAACCTATAATTCACCCCTCCACTTT; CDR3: CASSLMEGITYNSPLHF
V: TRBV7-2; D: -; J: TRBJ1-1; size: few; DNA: TGTGCCAGCAGCTTAGAGGGGGATATGAACACTGAAGCTTTCTTT; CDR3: CASSLEGDMNTEAFF
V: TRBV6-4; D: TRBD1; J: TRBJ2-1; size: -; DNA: TGTGCCAGCAGCGCAGGGGGATCCTACAATGAGCAGTTCTTC; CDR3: CASSAGGSYNEQFF
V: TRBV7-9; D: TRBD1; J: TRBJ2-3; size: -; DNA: TGTGCCAGCAGCACGAGACAGGGAGGCACAGATACGCAGTATTTT; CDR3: CASSTRQGGTDTQYF
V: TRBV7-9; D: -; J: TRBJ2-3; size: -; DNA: TGTGCCAGCAGCTTATGGGTTGCGGTCACAGATACGCAGTATTTT; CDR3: CASSLWVAVTDTQYF
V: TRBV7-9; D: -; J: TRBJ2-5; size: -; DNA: TGTGCCAGCAGCTTAGCCTGGGAGATAGCTGAGACCCAGTACTTC; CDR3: CASSLAWEIAETQYF
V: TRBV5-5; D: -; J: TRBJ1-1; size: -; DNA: TGTGCCAGCAGCTTTACGGGCGGAGGCACTGAAGCTTTCTTT; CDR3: CASSFTGGGTEAFF
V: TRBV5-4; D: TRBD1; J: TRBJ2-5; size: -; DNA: TGTGCCAGCAGCCCAGGTGGGGACAGAGGGCCCCTGGAGCAGTACTTC; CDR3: CASSPGGDRGPLEQYF
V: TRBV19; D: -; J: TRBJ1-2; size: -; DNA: TGTGCCAGTACCACAGCCATGGTAAACTATGGCTACACCTTC; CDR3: CASTTAMVNYGYTF
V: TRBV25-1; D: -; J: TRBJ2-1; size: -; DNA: TGTGCCAGCAGGGGATTCGGACAGAGCTCCTACAATGAGCAGTTCTTC; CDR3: CASRGFGQSSYNEQFF
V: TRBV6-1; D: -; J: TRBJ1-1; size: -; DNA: TGTGCCAGCAGTGTTGTCGAGATGTACACTGAAGCTTTCTTT; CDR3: CASSVVEMYTEAFF
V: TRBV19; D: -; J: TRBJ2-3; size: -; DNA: TGTGCCAGTAGTATAGGTTCGGGGTCGGGGGATACGCAGTATTTT; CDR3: CASSIGSGSGDTQYF
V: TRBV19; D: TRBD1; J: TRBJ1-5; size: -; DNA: TGTGCCAGTAGCTCTGCCGGGACAGGCAATCAGCCCCAGCATTTT; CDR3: CASSSAGTGNQPQHF
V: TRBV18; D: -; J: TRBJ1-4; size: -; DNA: TGTGCCAGCTCCCGAGGCAAAGAAGAAAAACTGTTTTTT; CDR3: CASSRGKEEKLFF
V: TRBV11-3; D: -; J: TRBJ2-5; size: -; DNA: TGTGCCAGCAGCGTAGAGTACGGGCAAGAGACCCAGTACTTC; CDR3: CASSVEYGQETQYF
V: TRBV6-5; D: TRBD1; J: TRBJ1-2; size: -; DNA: TGTGCCAGCAGTTACCAGGGACAGGGTTATGGCTACACCTTC; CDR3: CASSYQGQGYGYTF
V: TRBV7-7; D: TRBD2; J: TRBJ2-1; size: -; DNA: TGTGCTAGCAGTTATTCTAGCGGGGGCAATGAGCAGTTCTTC; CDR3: CASSYSSGGNEQFF
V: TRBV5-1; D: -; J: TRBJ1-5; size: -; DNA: TGCGCCAGCAGCTTGGGCCCCAACCAAGGGAGTCAGCCCCAGCATTTT; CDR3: CASSLGPNQGSQPQHF
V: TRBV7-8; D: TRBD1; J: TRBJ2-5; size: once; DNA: TGTGCCAGCAGTTTCCACCGGGACAGCTACCAAGAGACCCAGTACTTC; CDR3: CASSFHRDSYQETQYF
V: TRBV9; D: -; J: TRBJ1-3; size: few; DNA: TGTGCCAGCAGCGTAGGACCGGGGAACACCATATATTTT; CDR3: CASSVGPGNTIYF
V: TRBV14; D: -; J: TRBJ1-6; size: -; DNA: TGTGCCAGCAGCCGAGCAGGTTATAATTCACCCCTCCACTTT; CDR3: CASSRAGYNSPLHF
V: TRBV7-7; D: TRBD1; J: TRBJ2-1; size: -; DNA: TGTGCTAGCAGCTTAGAGACCGGGACAGGGGGTATGTTCTTC; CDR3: CASSLETGTGGMFF
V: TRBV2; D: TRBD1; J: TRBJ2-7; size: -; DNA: TGTGCCAGCAGTGAAAGGGGTTCGTGGACAGGCCGATTTGAGCAGTACTTC; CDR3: CASSERGSWTGRFEQYF
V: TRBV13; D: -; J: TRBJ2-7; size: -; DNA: TGTGCCGTAGGGCAGGCGGGGAACTACGAGCAGTACTTC; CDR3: CAVGQAGNYEQYF
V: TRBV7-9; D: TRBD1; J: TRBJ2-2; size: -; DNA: TGTGCCAGCAGCTTCCGGGGACAGGGGAACACCGGGGAGCTGTTTTTT; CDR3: CASSFRGQGNTGELFF